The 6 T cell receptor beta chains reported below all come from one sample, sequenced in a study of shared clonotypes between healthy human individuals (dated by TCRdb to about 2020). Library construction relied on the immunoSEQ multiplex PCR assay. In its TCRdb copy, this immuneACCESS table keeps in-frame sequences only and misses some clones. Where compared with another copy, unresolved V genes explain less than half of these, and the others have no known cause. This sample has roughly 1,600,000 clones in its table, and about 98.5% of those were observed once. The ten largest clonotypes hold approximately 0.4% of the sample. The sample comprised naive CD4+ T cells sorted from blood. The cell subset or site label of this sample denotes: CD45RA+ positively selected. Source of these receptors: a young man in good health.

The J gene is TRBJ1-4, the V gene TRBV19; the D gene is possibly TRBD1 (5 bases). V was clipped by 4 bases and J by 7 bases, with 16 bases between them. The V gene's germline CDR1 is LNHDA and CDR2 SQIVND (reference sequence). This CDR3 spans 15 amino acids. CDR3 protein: CASSKFPTRGEKLFF. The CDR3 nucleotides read TGTGCCAGTAGTAAGTTCCCAACAAGGGGTGAAAAACTGTTTTTT. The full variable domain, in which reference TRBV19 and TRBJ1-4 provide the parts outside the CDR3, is DGGITQSPKYLFRKEGQNVTLSCEQNLNHDAMYWYRQDPGQGLRLIYYSQIVNDFQKGDIAEGYSVSREKKESFPLTVTSAQKNPTAFYLCASSKFPTRGEKLFFGSGTQLSVL.

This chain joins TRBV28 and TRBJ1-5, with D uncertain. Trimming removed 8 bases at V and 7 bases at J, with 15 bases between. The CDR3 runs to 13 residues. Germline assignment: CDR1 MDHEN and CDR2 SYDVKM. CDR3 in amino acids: CASDVGRVQPQHF. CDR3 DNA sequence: TGTGCCAGCGATGTAGGGAGGGTCCAGCCCCAGCATTTT.

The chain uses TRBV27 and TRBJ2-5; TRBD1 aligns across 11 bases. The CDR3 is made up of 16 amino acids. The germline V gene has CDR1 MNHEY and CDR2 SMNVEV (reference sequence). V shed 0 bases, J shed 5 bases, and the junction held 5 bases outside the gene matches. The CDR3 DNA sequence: TGTGCCAGCAGTTTATCGCGGACAGGGGGCGGGGAGACCCAGTACTTC. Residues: CASSLSRTGGGETQYF.

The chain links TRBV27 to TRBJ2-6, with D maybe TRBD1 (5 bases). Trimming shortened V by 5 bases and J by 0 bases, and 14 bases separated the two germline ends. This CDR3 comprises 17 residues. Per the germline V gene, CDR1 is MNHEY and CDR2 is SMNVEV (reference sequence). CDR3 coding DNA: TGTGCCAGCAGTACCCGACAGTCACCCTCTGGGGCCAACGTCCTGACTTTC. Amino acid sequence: CASSTRQSPSGANVLTF.

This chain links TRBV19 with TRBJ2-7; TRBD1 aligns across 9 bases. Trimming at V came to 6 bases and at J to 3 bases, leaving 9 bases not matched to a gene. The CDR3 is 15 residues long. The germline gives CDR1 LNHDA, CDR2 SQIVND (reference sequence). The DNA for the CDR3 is TGTGCCAGTAGGGCTGCCGGACAGGGGAACTACGAGCAGTACTTC. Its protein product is CASRAAGQGNYEQYF.

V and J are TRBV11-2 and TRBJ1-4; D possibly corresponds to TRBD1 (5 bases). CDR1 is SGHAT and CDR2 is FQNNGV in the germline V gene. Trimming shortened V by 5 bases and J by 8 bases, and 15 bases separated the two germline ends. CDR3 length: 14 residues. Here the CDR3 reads CASSPRAAKEKLFF. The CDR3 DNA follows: TGTGCCAGCAGCCCCAGGGCTGCGAAGGAAAAACTGTTTTTT.